This T cell receptor beta chain was profiled in a study of cytomegalovirus exposure and HLA in healthy donors. Study context: A prior study identified roughly 110 million unique TCR beta sequences from around 180 million T cells. Overall study findings and caveats: Across donors, most TCRs were seen rarely, yet some public ones were widespread.

With V trimmed by 8 bases and J by 0 bases, 6 bases remained unmatched. The CDR3 is 14 residues long. Looked up from germline, CDR1 is MNHNS and CDR2 is SASEGT. As for this clone: Its target is unknown.

It was with 60 Vbeta and 13 Jbeta primers that the PCR ran. Measured with immunoSEQ multiplex PCR; TCRdb has only the in-frame clones, and not every one. The sample holds 100,000 to 150,000 clones, around three quarters seen once. This TCR derives from a man aged 18-30 years in good health and CMV-seronegative. The chain recombines TRBV6-1 with TRBJ1-2, with TRBD1 matching over 7 bases. The sample was PBMCs. This chain's CDR3 is CASCRDSSNYGYTF. In DNA, the CDR3 is TGTGCCAGCTGCCGGGACAGTTCTAACTATGGCTACACCTTC.